This T cell receptor (beta chain) was sequenced for a study of OX40 agonist ivuxolimab in advanced cancers. In the study overall: In this trial design, patients received ivuxolimab intravenously at 0.01 to 10 mg/kg every 2 weeks. Earlier anti-PD-1, anti-PD-L1 or anti-CTLA-4 therapy was permitted; roughly 37% had received some.

TCRdb's copy holds only in-frame clones and misses some; the assay was immunoSEQ multiplex PCR. The table lists about 64,000 clones, about 89% of them singletons, with about 4.8% in the top ten. V was pared by 2 bases and J by 6 bases, with 5 bases of the junction left unmatched. CDR1 SGDLS and CDR2 YYNGEE come from the germline V gene. CDR3 length: 14 amino acids. Cycle 7 day 1, cycle 4 day 1, and baseline were the timepoints at which blood was sampled. This chain joins TRBV9 and TRBJ2-1, with 7 bases matching TRBD2. The sequence was collected from an adult with an advanced solid tumor such as melanoma, head and neck, liver or kidney cancer. The sample here was CD4+ or CD8+ T cells sorted from blood, taken in a trial of the OX40 agonist ivuxolimab. CDR3 nucleotides: TGTGCCAGCAGCGTTGAGGGGAGGGCCAATGAGCAGTTCTTC. Translation gives CASSVEGRANEQFF. Combining the CDR3 with reference TRBV9 and TRBJ2-1 gives the whole variable domain DSGVTQTPKHLITATGQRVTLRCSPRSGDLSVYWYQQSLDQGLQFLIQYYNGEERAKGNILERFSAQQFPDLHSELNLSSLELGDSALYFCASSVEGRANEQFFGPGTRLTVL.